The 17 T cell receptor beta chains below come from one sample, sequenced in a study of early T cells in non-severe SARS-CoV-2 infection. TCRdb processed the 5' RACE reads anew with MiXCR; each CDR3 protein has one entry. The data show about 33,000 distinct CDR3 sequences, around 7% seen once. The sample consisted of whole blood. Receptor source: an adult who was a healthcare worker with PCR-confirmed SARS-CoV-2 infection or an uninfected control (not recorded which).

This clonotype was observed at least ten times. This CDR3 is CAWNLRYGYTF. The CDR3 coding sequence is TGTGCCTGGAACCTCCGCTATGGCTACACCTTC. The chain links TRBV30 to TRBJ1-2; D is unresolved. The CDR3 length is 11 residues. The germline V gene has CDR1 GTSNPN and CDR2 SVGIG (reference sequence). The germline V and J ends were trimmed by 4 bases and 4 bases, with 7 bases remaining between them.

The rearrangement links TRBV15 to TRBJ2-1; 10 bases agree with TRBD1. V lost 1 base, J lost 4 bases, and 4 bases stayed unmatched. Per germline, CDR1 LNHNV and CDR2 YYDKDF (reference sequence). The CDR3 is 16 residues long. CDR3 loop: CATSRGDRGLYNEQFF. CDR3 DNA sequence: TGTGCCACCAGCAGAGGGGACAGGGGACTATACAATGAGCAGTTCTTC. The full variable domain, its missing parts supplied by reference TRBV15 and TRBJ2-1, is DAMVIQNPRYQVTQFGKPVTLSCSQTLNHNVMYWYQQKSSQAPKLLFHYYDKDFNNEADTPDNFQSRRPNTSFCFLDIRSPGLGDTAMYLCATSRGDRGLYNEQFFGPGTRLTVL.

Turning to this clonotype: This may be a read error, as it is one base from a much larger clone. The chain employs TRBV27 and TRBJ1-5; D gene uncertain. The CDR3 has 13 amino acids. CDR1 is MNHEY and CDR2 is SMNVEV in the germline V gene (reference sequence). CDR3 in amino acids: CARSWDSNQPQHF. The CDR3 DNA sequence: TGTGCCAGAAGTTGGGATAGCAATCAGCCCCAGCATTTT.

The V and J genes are TRBV7-8 and TRBJ2-5; D uncertain. Germline V gene data show CDR1 as SGHVS and CDR2 as FQNEAQ. CDR3 length equals 12 residues. Trimming removed 8 bases at V and 2 bases at J, with 9 bases between. The CDR3 nucleotides read TGTGCCAGCTTCGGAGTACAAGAGACCCAGTACTTC. Protein: CASFGVQETQYF.

This clonotype was picked up a small number of times. This rearrangement joins TRBV5-1 to TRBJ2-7; tentative D call: TRBD1 (5 bases). The CDR3 sequence is 13 residues long. Trimming took 0 bases from V and 6 from J, leaving 10 bases between them. Per germline, CDR1 SGHRS and CDR2 YFSETQ. The chain's CDR3 is CASSLEGNGEQYF. The CDR3 region has the DNA TGCGCCAGCAGCTTGGAGGGGAACGGCGAGCAGTACTTC.

This clonotype was counted only a few times. The V and J genes are TRBV24-1 and TRBJ2-3; D may be TRBD1 (5 bases). Trimming removed 0 bases at V and 11 bases at J, with 8 bases between. Germline CDR1 and CDR2: KGHDR and SFDVKD. The CDR3 loop spans 12 amino acids. CDR3 sequence: CATSDLDSLQYF. The CDR3 DNA reads TGTGCCACCAGTGATTTGGACAGCCTGCAGTATTTT.

This clonotype was observed many times. The rearrangement links TRBV29-1 to TRBJ2-7, with unresolved D. Germline values: CDR1 SQVTM, CDR2 ANQGSEA. The CDR3 has 12 residues. Trimming removed 7 bases at V and 6 bases at J, with 16 bases between. CDR3 sequence reads: CSAVAPGAEQYF. The CDR3 DNA sequence: TGCAGCGCGGTGGCACCTGGAGCCGAGCAGTACTTC.

In this sample, this clonotype turned up a few times. The chain recombines TRBV29-1 with TRBJ1-5; the D is unclear. V was pared by 4 bases and J by 4 bases, with 8 bases between. Germline V CDR1 and CDR2: SQVTM, ANQGSEA. The length of the CDR3 is 12 residues. The CDR3 sequence: CSVADLNQPQHF. The CDR3 nucleotides read TGCAGCGTTGCAGACTTGAATCAGCCCCAGCATTTT. Combining the CDR3 with reference TRBV29-1 and TRBJ1-5 gives the whole variable domain SAVISQKPSRDICQRGTSLTIQCQVDSQVTMMFWYRQQPGQSLTLIATANQGSEATYESGFVIDKFPISRPNLTFSTLTVSNMSPEDSSIYLCSVADLNQPQHFGDGTRLSIL.

This clonotype was seen ten or more times. The chain is built from TRBV7-2 and TRBJ2-5; tentatively, D is TRBD1 (6 bases). The CDR3 covers 15 residues. The germline V gene encodes CDR1 SGHTA and CDR2 FQGNSA. Trimming pared 1 base from V and 4 bases from J, leaving 13 bases between. CDR3 nucleotide sequence: TGTGCCAGCAGCTTAGGGGGACACTTGAGAGAGACCCAGTACTTC. Protein product: CASSLGGHLRETQYF.

Many counts were recorded for this clonotype. The chain couples TRBV6-2 or TRBV6-3 to TRBJ2-5; 8 nucleotides agree with TRBD2. CDR1 and CDR2 (germline): MNHEY, SVGEGT. J was trimmed by 4 bases and V by 2 bases; bases with no gene match: 12. This CDR3 spans 17 amino acids. CDR3 loop: CASSYALAAFRLETQYF. The CDR3 bases are TGTGCCAGCAGTTACGCACTAGCGGCATTCCGCCTAGAGACCCAGTACTTC.

This clonotype was recorded many times. V gene TRBV7-6 combines with J gene TRBJ2-2, with D possibly TRBD2 on 6 matching bases. Germline V lookup: CDR1 SGHVS, CDR2 FNYEAQ. This CDR3 has 17 residues. Trimming removed 1 base from V and 5 bases from J, with 17 bases in between. For the CDR3, the DNA is TGTGCCAGCAGCTTAGAAACTGGGGTAGCGGTAACCGGGGAGCTGTTTTTT. Translated, it gives CASSLETGVAVTGELFF. The full variable domain, completed using reference TRBV7-6 and TRBJ2-2, is GAGVSQSPRYKVTKRGQDVALRCDPISGHVSLYWYRQALGQGPEFLTYFNYEAQQDKSGLPNDRFSAERPEGSISTLTIQRTEQRDSAMYRCASSLETGVAVTGELFFGEGSRLTVL.

A few counts support this clonotype. The V call is TRBV10-3, the J call TRBJ2-5, with TRBD2 matching over 10 bases. The CDR3 length is 14 residues. CDR1 and CDR2 from the germline V gene are ENHRY and SYGVKD. With 5 bases clipped from V and 5 bases from J, the junction kept 5 bases outside the gene matches. CDR3 bases: TGTGCCATCAGTTTAGCGGGAGGAGAGGAGACCCAGTACTTC. This codes for CAISLAGGEETQYF.

This clonotype has a count of ten or more. This chain uses TRBV28 with TRBJ1-1; 11 bases line up with TRBD1. This CDR3 comprises 15 residues. In germline, CDR1 is MDHEN, CDR2 SYDVKM. Losses at the gene ends were 6 bases for V and 0 bases for J; bases not matched to a gene: 3. CDR3 sequence reads: CASSRDRGMNTEAFF. CDR3 nucleotides: TGTGCCAGCAGCCGGGACAGGGGGATGAACACTGAAGCTTTCTTT.

The rearrangement links TRBV2 to TRBJ2-3; D is ambiguous. CDR3 length: 14 residues. Germline loops: CDR1 SNHLY, CDR2 FYNNEI. The V end was cut by 4 bases, the J end by 3 bases, with 11 bases between. In DNA, the CDR3 is TGTGCCAGCAGTGTTGGGCCACCTACAGATACGCAGTATTTT. Protein product: CASSVGPPTDTQYF. The full variable domain, completed using reference TRBV2 and TRBJ2-3, is EPEVTQTPSHQVTQMGQEVILRCVPISNHLYFYWYRQILGQKVEFLVSFYNNEISEKSEIFDDQFSVERPDGSNFTLKIRSTKLEDSAMYFCASSVGPPTDTQYFGPGTRLTVL.

This clonotype was observed at least ten times. The genes are TRBV27 and TRBJ2-1, with 11 bases aligning to TRBD2. V lost 5 bases and J lost 6; bases outside the gene matches: 6. The germline CDR1 and CDR2 sequences are MNHEY and SMNVEV (reference sequence). This CDR3 is 15 amino acids long. CDR3 coding DNA: TGTGCCAGCAGTCTAGCGGGAGGACGTACCAATGAGCAGTTCTTC. Protein product: CASSLAGGRTNEQFF.

The gene calls are TRBV28 and TRBJ2-7; 8 nucleotides agree with TRBD2. The V gene end was trimmed by 6 bases and the J gene end by 3 bases; junction bases not matched to a gene: 16. CDR1 MDHEN and CDR2 SYDVKM come from the germline V gene. This CDR3 is built from 17 residues. The CDR3 coding sequence is TGTGCCAGCAGCCCCGGTGGTAGCGGGGCCGGGAGCTACGAGCAGTACTTC. Its translation: CASSPGGSGAGSYEQYF.

This clonotype occurred many times. The chain links TRBV27 to TRBJ2-3; D assignment may be TRBD1 or TRBD2 (5 bases each). V shed 0 bases and J shed 4 bases, with 8 bases lying between them. The germline V gene has CDR1 MNHEY and CDR2 SMNVEV (reference sequence). CDR3 size: 14 residues. The CDR3 reads CASSLSLGADTQYF. CDR3 nucleotides: TGTGCCAGCAGTTTATCTTTGGGGGCAGATACGCAGTATTTT.